The clone carrying this TCR beta chain was recorded a few times. Under the authors' procedure: Reference gene primer amplification in the assay estimated nucleated cell counts. The data were produced by immunoSEQ multiplex PCR, yet TCRdb's version contains in-frame clones alone and is incomplete. V, J and clone size reflect that table, while D and trimming were determined from the DNA. The sample has 120,000 to 150,000 clones; approximately 84% are singletons. The record originates from a study of blood T cell repertoires in COVID-19. V dropped 4 bases and J dropped 1 base, with 10 bases sitting between them. The CDR3 consists of 14 residues. Germline V gene sequence: CDR1 SGHTA, CDR2 FQGNSA.

This chain uses TRBV7-2 with TRBJ1-1; the D gene is possibly TRBD1 (5 bases). The sample consisted of peripheral blood. The TCR sequence derives from a human donor in a cohort sampled during active COVID-19. Here the CDR3 DNA reads TGTGCCAGCAGCTCGTCCGGGGGGAACACTGAAGCTTTCTTT. Its protein product is CASSSSGGNTEAFF.